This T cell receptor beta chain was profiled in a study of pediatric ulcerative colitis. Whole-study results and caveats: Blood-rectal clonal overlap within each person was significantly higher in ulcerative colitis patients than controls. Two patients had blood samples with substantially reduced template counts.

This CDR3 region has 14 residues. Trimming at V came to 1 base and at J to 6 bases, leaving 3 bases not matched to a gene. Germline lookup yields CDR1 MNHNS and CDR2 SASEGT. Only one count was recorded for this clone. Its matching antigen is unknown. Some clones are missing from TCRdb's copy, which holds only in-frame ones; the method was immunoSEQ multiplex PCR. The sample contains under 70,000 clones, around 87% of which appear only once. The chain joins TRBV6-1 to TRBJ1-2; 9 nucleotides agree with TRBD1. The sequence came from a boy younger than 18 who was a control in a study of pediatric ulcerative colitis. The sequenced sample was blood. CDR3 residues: CASSEVRTGDGYTF. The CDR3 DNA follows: TGTGCCAGCAGTGAAGTCAGGACAGGGGATGGCTACACCTTC.